The 7 T cell receptor beta chains below were found in one sample sequenced in a study of blood T cell repertoires in COVID-19. Profiling relied on immunoSEQ multiplex PCR, and the TCRdb table lists in-frame clones only, not all of them. The sample has around 250,000 clones; 65% to 90% are singletons. The sequencing sample was made of PBMCs or T cells enriched from blood (not recorded which). Every receptor here comes from a man between 18 and 35 years old who had recovered from COVID-19.

This chain links TRBV18 with TRBJ2-2; 10 nucleotides match TRBD1. Looked up from germline, CDR1 is KGHSH and CDR2 is LQKENI. CDR3 size: 18 residues. The J segment lost 3 bases and the V segment lost 3 bases, leaving 10 bases of the junction unmatched. In DNA, the CDR3 is TGTGCCAGCTCACCCCTCGTCCCGGGACAGGGGTACACCGGGGAGCTGTTTTTT. Its translation is CASSPLVPGQGYTGELFF.

This clone was counted once. The chain uses TRBV7-8 and TRBJ2-7; TRBD1 aligns across 10 bases. The V gene's germline CDR1 is SGHVS and CDR2 FQNEAQ. Trimming cost V 4 bases and J 3 bases; bases outside gene matches: 9. This CDR3 has 16 amino acids. The CDR3 bases are TGTGCCAGCAGCTCGATCCGGGACAGGGGCCACTACGAGCAGTACTTC. Its translation is CASSSIRDRGHYEQYF.

The chain joins TRBV19 to TRBJ2-1; 14 bases fit TRBD2. CDR1 is LNHDA, CDR2 SQIVND, per germline (reference sequence). The CDR3 consists of 17 residues. Trimming took 3 bases from V and 7 from J; bases not matched to a gene: 8. In DNA form, the CDR3 reads TGTGCCAGTAGTATTGGGGAGACTAGCGGGGGGGCGAATGAGCAGTTCTTC. Translating gives CASSIGETSGGANEQFF.

This chain uses TRBV19 with TRBJ2-1; 10 positions agree with TRBD1. Germline CDR1 is LNHDA and CDR2 is SQIVND (reference sequence). The CDR3 totals 12 residues. Trimming at V came to 10 bases and at J to 8 bases, leaving 5 bases not matched to a gene. The CDR3 bases are TGTGCCACCCGACAGGGGGCGCATGAGCAGTTCTTC. Its protein product is CATRQGAHEQFF.

The CDR3 spells CASSLVSGGNTQYF. DNA for the CDR3: TGTGCCAGCAGCTTAGTATCCGGGGGGAACACGCAGTATTTT. The chain is built from TRBV7-8 and TRBJ2-3; 7 bases are shared with TRBD2. This CDR3 region has 14 residues. The junction had 7 bases not matched to a gene; V was cut back by 1 base and J by 9 bases. Germline V CDR1 and CDR2: SGHVS, FQNEAQ. The variable domain in full, completed from reference TRBV7-8 and TRBJ2-3, reads GAGVSQSPRYKVAKRGQDVALRCDPISGHVSLFWYQQALGQGPEFLTYFQNEAQLDKSGLPSDRFFAERPEGSVSTLKIQRTQQEDSAVYLCASSLVSGGNTQYFGPGTRLTVL.

V is TRBV9 and J is TRBJ2-3; the match to TRBD2 covers 14 bases. J lost 0 bases, V lost 4 bases, and 10 bases had no gene match. Germline values: CDR1 SGDLS, CDR2 YYNGEE. The CDR3 runs to 19 residues. The CDR3 loop is CASSPMTSGRATSTDTQYF. The CDR3 DNA follows: TGTGCCAGCAGCCCGATGACTAGCGGGAGGGCCACTAGCACAGATACGCAGTATTTT.

The chain joins TRBV19 to TRBJ2-1; possible D gene TRBD2, 6 bases. V lost 3 bases and J lost 10, with 19 bases in between. Germline CDR1 reads LNHDA; CDR2 reads SQIVND (reference sequence). This CDR3 is built from 15 residues. The CDR3: CASSIPAREVSEQFF. The CDR3 DNA reads as TGTGCCAGTAGTATCCCGGCCAGGGAGGTCAGCGAGCAGTTCTTC.